This TCR beta chain derives from a study of T cell responses to AZD1222 COVID-19 vaccine. Study findings and constraints: Of the AZD1222 recipients, only 5 or 6 were seropositive at baseline. A mostly white British donor set with more females was recruited, and clonal diversity was possibly underestimated. After two AZD1222 doses, spike-specific TCR breadth and depth rose versus day 0. Repertoire samples came only from after the peak T cell response.

Note on this clone: Its antigen is as yet unknown.

The CDR3 is 14 residues long. Germline CDR1 reads MGHRA; CDR2 reads YSYEKL. V was clipped by 1 base and J by 5 bases, with 10 bases between them. Clones were sequenced by immunoSEQ multiplex PCR, and TCRdb holds only the in-frame ones, with some missing. The data show 65,000 to 80,000 clones, 83% seen once. J is TRBJ2-3 and V is TRBV4-1; D remains unclear. The source is an adult who received the AZD1222 COVID-19 vaccine. The sequenced sample was peripheral blood, obtained 28 days after the second AZD1222 dose. The CDR3 spells CASSQVPHQDTQYF. Here the CDR3 DNA reads TGCGCCAGCAGCCAAGTCCCCCACCAAGATACGCAGTATTTT.